The clone carrying this T cell receptor beta chain has only a few counts. Its matching antigen is unknown. This entry belongs to a study of T cell repertoires in cytomegalovirus infection. Across the whole study: HLA-C-restricted CMV epitopes, recently identified, and well-studied HLA-B-restricted ones were used by the study. Public TCR beta signatures marked donors with CMV infection and the matching HLA.

TCRdb called the reads again in MiXCR, with one record for every CDR3 protein. Here the sample spans hundreds of thousands of distinct CDR3 sequences, about 30% being singletons. Germline loops: CDR1 MGHRA, CDR2 YSYEKL. V lost 3 bases and J 7 bases, leaving 22 bases between the germline ends. This CDR3 has 18 residues. The sequencing here drew on cultured PBMCs, taken from culture after CMV antigen stimulation. The chain uses TRBV4-1 and TRBJ1-6; a possible D gene is TRBD1 (6 bases). The TCR was taken from a human donor in good health (CMV status not recorded). Some clones in this sample may be carry-over from other donors' samples. The CDR3 loop is CASSHPRGGSLANSPLHF. The CDR3 DNA sequence: TGCGCCAGCAGCCATCCCAGGGGAGGAAGTTTAGCAAATTCACCCCTCCACTTT.